Shown below are 5 T cell receptor beta chains from a single sample sequenced in a study of sequential checkpoint blockade in melanoma. This table comes from immunoSEQ multiplex PCR, and its TCRdb copy is limited to in-frame clones, with some not included. The profile shows 8,400 or so clones, roughly 75% of them singletons. Treatment reported: randomized to nivolumab then ipilimumab (arm A) or the reverse (arm B). Specimen: CD8+ T cells sorted from blood (inferred from file names), collected from a patient given nivolumab and ipilimumab in sequence. These TCRs come from a human donor with melanoma.

This clone is labeled medium-sized. The chain is built from TRBV5-1 and TRBJ2-7, with a possible D match to TRBD1 (6 bases). V was trimmed by 0 bases and J by 5 bases, leaving 12 bases between them. CDR1 and CDR2 from the germline V gene are SGHRS and YFSETQ. The CDR3 length is 14 residues. CDR3 protein: CASSLGGGIHEQYF. The CDR3, as DNA: TGCGCCAGCAGCTTGGGTGGGGGCATACACGAGCAGTACTTC.

This clone was seen just once. The J gene is TRBJ2-2, the V gene TRBV7-6, with D possibly being TRBD2 (5 bases). In germline, CDR1 is SGHVS, CDR2 FNYEAQ. V was cut by 5 bases and J by 4 bases, with 8 bases left in between. The CDR3 length is 13 residues. The CDR3 nucleotides are TGTGCCAGCAGCGTCAGCGGCACCGGGGAGCTGTTTTTT. Translated: CASSVSGTGELFF.

V is TRBV7-6 and J is TRBJ2-2, with a possible D match to TRBD2 (6 bases). V lost 2 bases to trimming and J lost 7 bases, with 20 bases between them. The germline V gene has CDR1 SGHVS and CDR2 FNYEAQ. This CDR3 contains 17 residues. CDR3 coding DNA: TGTGCCAGCAGCTTACGTTCCGGGCCGTCGGGGGACGGGGAGCTGTTTTTT. Translation: CASSLRSGPSGDGELFF.

The chain couples TRBV30 to TRBJ1-1; TRBD1 agrees at 7 bases. The ends lost 6 bases at V and 6 bases at J; junction bases unmatched: 7. The CDR3 loop spans 12 amino acids. Per the germline V gene, CDR1 is GTSNPN and CDR2 is SVGIG (reference sequence). CDR3 residues: CACSPGGPEAFF. CDR3 bases: TGTGCCTGTTCTCCAGGGGGTCCTGAAGCTTTCTTT.

This rearrangement joins TRBV27 to TRBJ2-1, with D perhaps matching TRBD2 (5 bases). V lost 0 bases and J lost 6, with 6 bases in between. Looked up from germline, CDR1 is MNHEY and CDR2 is SMNVEV (reference sequence). The CDR3 covers 13 residues. In DNA form, the CDR3 reads TGTGCCAGCAGTTTATCTACTAGCAATGAGCAGTTCTTC. Translation gives CASSLSTSNEQFF.